The entry that follows covers one T cell receptor (beta chain) sequence. The sample is drawn from a study of siplizumab effects on memory and regulatory T cells. The V gene end was trimmed by 3 bases and the J gene end by 2 bases; junction bases not matched to a gene: 8. This CDR3 has 17 residues. The V gene's germline CDR1 is SGDLS and CDR2 YYNGEE. The assay was immunoSEQ multiplex PCR, and TCRdb's table has in-frame clones only and misses some. The data contain more than 85,000 clones, about 92% of them singletons. Material for sequencing was CD4+ T cells sorted from blood. The receptor comes from a human donor in good health. The chain carries TRBV9 and TRBJ2-3; 11 bases are shared with TRBD2. The CDR3 spells CASSGTSGRGNTDTQYF. In DNA, the CDR3 is TGTGCCAGCAGCGGAACTAGCGGGAGAGGGAACACAGATACGCAGTATTTT.